Listed here are 4 T cell receptor beta chains from one sample, sequenced in a study of T cell responses to AZD1222 COVID-19 vaccine. Sequenced by immunoSEQ multiplex PCR; TCRdb stores in-frame clones only, minus some. The sample yields over 100,000 clones, around 90% seen once. Sample: peripheral blood, taken 28 days after the second AZD1222 dose. These receptors were obtained from an adult who received the AZD1222 COVID-19 vaccine.

V usage is TRBV7-3 and J usage is TRBJ1-1, with TRBD1 identical over 7 bases. V trimming: 1 base; J trimming: 5 bases; junction bases outside the gene matches: 7. The germline V gene encodes CDR1 SGHTA and CDR2 FQGTGA. The CDR3 runs to 15 residues. CDR3 in DNA: TGTGCCAGCAGCTTAAGGGCGACAGGGCAGACTGAAGCTTTCTTT. Translated: CASSLRATGQTEAFF.

The V gene is TRBV7-2, the J gene TRBJ1-3, with D possibly being TRBD1 (5 bases). This CDR3 contains 16 residues. Trimming removed 2 bases at V and 9 bases at J, with 20 bases between. Germline V gene lookup returns CDR1 SGHTA and CDR2 FQGNSA. CDR3 coding DNA: TGTGCCAGCAGCTTACCGGCCAGGGAAGGTGAAGGCACCATATATTTT. This gives the protein CASSLPAREGEGTIYF.

The rearrangement uses TRBV29-1 and TRBJ2-7; TRBD1 or TRBD2 may be the D gene (5 bases each). Germline CDR1 is SQVTM and CDR2 is ANQGSEA. Between the trimmed V and J ends, which lost 5 bases and 7 bases, there was a span of 18 bases. The CDR3 is made up of 13 amino acids. The CDR3 reads CSVSGHGLEEQYF. CDR3 in DNA: TGCAGCGTTAGCGGACACGGATTGGAGGAGCAGTACTTC.

In this sample, this clone turned up once. CDR3 in amino acids: CASSLVSGAADTQYF. The CDR3 nucleotides are TGTGCCAGCAGCTTAGTGTCCGGCGCAGCAGATACGCAGTATTTT. This chain links TRBV7-9 with TRBJ2-3; D uncertain. This CDR3 spans 15 amino acids. In germline, CDR1 is SEHNR, CDR2 FQNEAQ (reference sequence). With 1 base removed from V and 4 bases from J, the gap between germline ends came to 12 bases.